Presented here are 17 T cell receptor beta chains from one specimen sequenced in a study of blood T cell repertoires in COVID-19. Assay: immunoSEQ multiplex PCR; the TCRdb copy retains only in-frame clones and omits some. The table includes fewer than 85,000 clones, around 80% detected once. The sequenced sample consisted of peripheral blood. The receptor source for this set is a woman older than 75 with active or convalescent COVID-19.

The chain uses TRBV7-9 and TRBJ1-2; 8 bases agree with TRBD1. Germline V gives CDR1 SEHNR, CDR2 FQNEAQ (reference sequence). The trim removed 5 bases at V and 6 bases at J, leaving 8 bases unmatched. CDR3 length equals 14 residues. CDR3 in DNA: TGTGCCAGCAGCGTAGACAGGGGAAATGATGGCTACACCTTC. It specifies CASSVDRGNDGYTF.

This clone showed up just once. This rearrangement joins TRBV30 to TRBJ2-1; 7 bases align to TRBD1. V lost 0 bases to trimming and J lost 1 base; unmatched junction nucleotides: 6. Germline V CDR1 and CDR2: GTSNPN, SVGIG (reference sequence). This CDR3 contains 16 residues. CDR3 coding DNA: TGTGCCTGGAGTGTAGAAGGGGGCCCATCCTACAATGAGCAGTTCTTC. Encoded protein: CAWSVEGGPSYNEQFF.

The chain joins TRBV7-2 to TRBJ2-3; D uncertain. This CDR3 region has 12 residues. CDR1 and CDR2 (germline): SGHTA, FQGNSA. V gave up 5 bases and J gave up 2 bases, with 5 bases separating them. CDR3 region: CASSLSTDTQYF. The CDR3 DNA reads as TGTGCCAGCAGCCTTTCCACAGATACGCAGTATTTT.

This clone showed up just once. The chain links TRBV27 to TRBJ1-6; 9 bases align to TRBD1. The ends lost 6 bases at V and 3 bases at J; junction bases unmatched: 3. This CDR3 has 15 residues. Germline V gene data show CDR1 as MNHEY and CDR2 as SMNVEV (reference sequence). This CDR3 reads CASSGTGIYNSPLHF. The CDR3 region has the DNA TGTGCCAGCAGCGGGACAGGGATCTATAATTCACCCCTCCACTTT.

The chain couples TRBV5-5 to TRBJ2-7, with a possible D match to TRBD1 (5 bases). The germline V gene encodes CDR1 SGHKS and CDR2 YYEKEE (reference sequence). Trimming removed 4 bases from V and 3 bases from J, with 14 bases in between. CDR3 length: 14 residues. CDR3 sequence: CASSGEIRVYEQYF. The CDR3 nucleotides read TGTGCCAGCAGCGGAGAAATCAGGGTCTACGAGCAGTACTTC.

The J gene is TRBJ1-1, the V gene TRBV6-6; 7 bases align to TRBD1. V gave up 6 bases and J gave up 1 base; unmatched junction bases: 8. The germline gives CDR1 MNHNY, CDR2 SVGAGI (reference sequence). The CDR3 is 15 residues long. The CDR3 DNA reads as TGTGCCAGCAGCCAAGGGGGCGCGGGGAACACTGAAGCTTTCTTT. Translated: CASSQGGAGNTEAFF.

V gene TRBV29-1 combines with J gene TRBJ1-2; 10 bases are a match to TRBD1. Germline trimming cut 7 bases from V and 5 bases from J; bases unmatched to any gene: 16. The germline CDR1 and CDR2 sequences are SQVTM and ANQGSEA. The CDR3 contains 16 residues. CDR3 in DNA: TGCAGCGCAAATGTTCCGGGGGACAGGGGTGGGTATGGCTACACCTTC. This codes for CSANVPGDRGGYGYTF.

The chain has TRBV7-2 and TRBJ2-5; 12 bases fit TRBD1. This CDR3 is built from 15 residues. The V gene's germline CDR1 is SGHTA and CDR2 FQGNSA. After removal of 5 bases from V and 3 bases from J, the junction contained 4 bases not matched to a gene. CDR3 residues: CASSRDRGLEETQYF. The CDR3 coding sequence is TGTGCCAGCAGCCGGGACAGGGGGCTCGAAGAGACCCAGTACTTC.

In DNA, the CDR3 is TGTGCCAGCAGTTCCTTTACAGGGGACTACAATGAGCAGTTCTTC. Translated: CASSSFTGDYNEQFF. The chain has TRBV2 and TRBJ2-1; 7 bases are shared with TRBD1. The ends lost 5 bases at V and 3 bases at J; junction bases unmatched: 7. Germline assignment: CDR1 SNHLY and CDR2 FYNNEI. CDR3 size: 15 residues.

The J gene is TRBJ2-2, the V gene TRBV2; 7 nucleotides match TRBD1. This CDR3 comprises 14 residues. Germline-derived CDR1 and CDR2 are SNHLY and FYNNEI. The junction had 6 bases not matched to a gene; V was cut back by 6 bases and J by 5 bases. The CDR3 nucleotides are TGTGCCAGCAGCTTCAGGGGGAATACCGGGGAGCTGTTTTTT. This translates into CASSFRGNTGELFF.

The rearrangement uses TRBV27 and TRBJ2-7; 8 bases match TRBD1. V was pared by 0 bases and J by 7 bases, with 11 bases of the junction left unmatched. This CDR3 spans 16 amino acids. From germline, CDR1 is MNHEY and CDR2 SMNVEV (reference sequence). CDR3 coding DNA: TGTGCCAGCAGTTTATCGGGGACAGGACTAACAAGGGAGCAGTACTTC. Its protein product is CASSLSGTGLTREQYF.

The chain joins TRBV7-8 to TRBJ2-3; TRBD1 aligns across 8 bases. V was pared by 1 base and J by 0 bases, with 0 bases of the junction left unmatched. The CDR3 covers 15 residues. Germline lookup yields CDR1 SGHVS and CDR2 FQNEAQ. CDR3 in amino acids: CASSLGTGSTDTQYF. Written as DNA, the CDR3 is TGTGCCAGCAGCTTAGGGACAGGGAGCACAGATACGCAGTATTTT.

The DNA of the CDR3 is TGTGCCAGCAGTTTGAGGACTCCTAGCACAGATACGCAGTATTTT. Protein product: CASSLRTPSTDTQYF. The chain links TRBV28 to TRBJ2-3; D possibly corresponds to TRBD2 (5 bases). Germline lookup yields CDR1 MDHEN and CDR2 SYDVKM. The ends were cut back, 3 bases at V and 0 bases at J, with 10 bases in the middle. The CDR3 runs 15 residues. Variable domain in full (rest from reference TRBV28 and TRBJ2-3): DVKVTQSSRYLVKRTGEKVFLECVQDMDHENMFWYRQDPGLGLRLIYFSYDVKMKEKGDIPEGYSVSREKKERFSLILESASTNQTSMYLCASSLRTPSTDTQYFGPGTRLTVL.

DNA for the CDR3: TGTGCCACGTTAGGGACAGGGGGATACGCTGGAAACACCATATATTTT. Its translation is CATLGTGGYAGNTIYF. This chain links TRBV30 with TRBJ1-3, with TRBD1 matching over 11 bases. V shed 8 bases and J 2 bases; nucleotides not matched to a gene: 11. This CDR3 comprises 16 residues. CDR1 is GTSNPN and CDR2 is SVGIG in the germline V gene (reference sequence).

This sequence joins TRBV28 and TRBJ2-3, with a tentative D call TRBD2 (6 bases). Looked up from germline, CDR1 is MDHEN and CDR2 is SYDVKM. Trimming pared 7 bases from V and 2 bases from J, leaving 16 bases between. The CDR3 length is 15 residues. For the CDR3, the DNA is TGTGCCAGCACTACAGAACGGGGGTACACAGATACGCAGTATTTT. This codes for CASTTERGYTDTQYF.

The chain uses TRBV5-6 and TRBJ2-5; 9 bases are shared with TRBD2. The CDR3 extends over 16 amino acids. V trimming: 2 bases; J trimming: 1 base; junction bases outside the gene matches: 6. Per germline, CDR1 SGHDT and CDR2 YYEEEE. The CDR3 coding sequence is TGTGCCAGCAGCTTCTGGGCTAGCGGGGTCCAAGAGACCCAGTACTTC. Amino acids: CASSFWASGVQETQYF.

This clone was picked up one time. This chain uses TRBV28 with TRBJ2-5, with 8 nucleotides matching TRBD2. The J segment lost 2 bases and the V segment lost 7 bases, leaving 6 bases of the junction unmatched. Germline V gene lookup returns CDR1 MDHEN and CDR2 SYDVKM. This CDR3 contains 14 residues. CDR3 in DNA: TGTGCCAGCAAGGTCGGGGGGGGTCAAGAGACCCAGTACTTC. Protein product: CASKVGGGQETQYF. The complete variable domain, with remaining parts taken from reference TRBV28 and TRBJ2-5, reads DVKVTQSSRYLVKRTGEKVFLECVQDMDHENMFWYRQDPGLGLRLIYFSYDVKMKEKGDIPEGYSVSREKKERFSLILESASTNQTSMYLCASKVGGGQETQYFGPGTRLLVL.